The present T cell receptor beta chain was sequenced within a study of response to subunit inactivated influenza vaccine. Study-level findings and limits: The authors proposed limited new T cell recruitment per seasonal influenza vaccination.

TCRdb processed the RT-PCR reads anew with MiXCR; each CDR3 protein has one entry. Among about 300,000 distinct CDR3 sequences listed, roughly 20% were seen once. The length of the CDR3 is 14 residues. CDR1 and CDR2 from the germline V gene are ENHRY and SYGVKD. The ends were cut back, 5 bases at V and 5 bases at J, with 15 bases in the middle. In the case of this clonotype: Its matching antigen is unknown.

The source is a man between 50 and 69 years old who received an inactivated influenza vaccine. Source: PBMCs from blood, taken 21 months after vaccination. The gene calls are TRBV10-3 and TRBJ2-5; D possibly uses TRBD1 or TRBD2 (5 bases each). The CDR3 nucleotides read TGTGCCATCAGTCTCTCCGGGGCAGGCGAGACCCAGTACTTC. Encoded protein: CAISLSGAGETQYF.